Listed here are 3 T cell receptor beta chains from one sample, sequenced in a study of blood T cell repertoires in COVID-19. TCRdb keeps only in-frame clones here, not all; method: immunoSEQ multiplex PCR. The repertoire holds over 130,000 clones, with approximately 80% as singletons. The sample taken for sequencing was PBMCs or T cells enriched from blood (not recorded which). The source is a woman between 18 and 29 years old who had been exposed to COVID-19.

The chain employs TRBV7-9 and TRBJ2-1; 8 bases are a match to TRBD2. J lost 9 bases, V lost 5 bases, and 6 bases had no gene match. The length of the CDR3 is 13 residues. CDR1 SEHNR and CDR2 FQNEAQ come from the germline V gene (reference sequence). CDR3 loop: CASSGAGVGEQFF. The CDR3 DNA reads as TGTGCCAGCAGCGGAGCGGGAGTGGGTGAGCAGTTCTTC. The full variable domain, rest sourced from reference TRBV7-9 and TRBJ2-1, is DTGVSQNPRHKITKRGQNVTFRCDPISEHNRLYWYRQTLGQGPEFLTYFQNEAQLEKSRLLSDRFSAERPKGSFSTLEIQRTEQGDSAMYLCASSGAGVGEQFFGPGTRLTVL.

Ten or more counts support this clone. V and J are TRBV19 and TRBJ1-5; 8 nucleotides align to TRBD1. The CDR3 contains 14 residues. Germline V gives CDR1 LNHDA, CDR2 SQIVND (reference sequence). V lost 3 bases, J lost 3 bases, and 1 base stayed unmatched. The CDR3: CASSMTGDNQPQHF. The DNA for the CDR3 is TGTGCCAGTAGTATGACAGGGGACAATCAGCCCCAGCATTTT.

The chain couples TRBV7-9 to TRBJ1-1; no firm D call. Germline V CDR1 and CDR2: SEHNR, FQNEAQ (reference sequence). The CDR3 covers 11 residues. The V and J ends lost 1 base and 13 bases respectively, with 10 bases between them. CDR3 region: CASSLVRYVFF. CDR3 nucleotides: TGTGCCAGCAGCTTAGTTCGGTATGTTTTCTTT.